The 7 T cell receptor beta chains listed next were all sequenced from one sample in a study of PD-1 blockade in classical Hodgkin lymphoma. The sample's time point: cycle 4 day 1 (C4D1), after 6 weeks of nivolumab. Patients all relapsed after autologous stem cell transplantation, and there was variation in brentuximab vedotin exposure. The repertoire was sequenced with immunoSEQ multiplex PCR; TCRdb's copy has only in-frame clones and lacks some. The sample lists about 41,000 clones; around two thirds were seen once. Source: peripheral blood mononuclear cells (PBMCs), taken before the fourth cycle of nivolumab. These receptor sequences come from a human donor with classical Hodgkin lymphoma.

The chain employs TRBV5-4 and TRBJ2-5; D unclear. Germline V gene sequence: CDR1 SGHNT, CDR2 YYREEE (reference sequence). This CDR3 contains 16 residues. With 1 base removed from V and 1 base from J, the gap between germline ends came to 14 bases. The CDR3 spells CASSLTSGLGQETQYF. CDR3 bases: TGTGCCAGCAGCTTGACCTCGGGTCTGGGCCAAGAGACCCAGTACTTC.

The J gene is TRBJ2-7, the V gene TRBV4-1, with 8 positions matching TRBD1. V gave up 0 bases and J gave up 2 bases; unmatched junction bases: 9. This CDR3 region has 17 residues. Germline CDR1 MGHRA, CDR2 YSYEKL. As DNA, the CDR3 is TGCGCCAGCAGCCAAGAGGAACTAACAGGGGGTGCCTACGAGCAGTACTTC. It is translated as CASSQEELTGGAYEQYF.

The chain employs TRBV11-2 and TRBJ1-6, with D possibly matching TRBD1 (6 bases). Per the germline V gene, CDR1 is SGHAT and CDR2 is FQNNGV. The CDR3 is made up of 14 amino acids. V lost 5 bases to trimming and J lost 9 bases, with 14 bases between them. CDR3: CASSAGHQLSPLHF. CDR3 nucleotides: TGTGCCAGCAGCGCGGGACACCAGCTTTCACCCCTCCACTTT.

This clone was detected a few times. The CDR3 protein is CASSLGDEQFF. The CDR3 DNA follows: TGTGCCAGCAGCTTAGGGGATGAGCAGTTCTTC. This rearrangement joins TRBV7-6 to TRBJ2-1; D gene uncertain. Germline loops: CDR1 SGHVS, CDR2 FNYEAQ. V lost 1 base and J lost 8, with 3 bases in between. This CDR3 region has 11 residues.

This chain uses TRBV2 with TRBJ1-1; D is ambiguous. Trimming removed 6 bases at V and 0 bases at J, with 14 bases between. CDR3 length equals 15 residues. Germline assignment: CDR1 SNHLY and CDR2 FYNNEI. CDR3 sequence: CASSPSVVMNTEAFF. DNA for the CDR3: TGTGCCAGCAGCCCCTCGGTTGTAATGAACACTGAAGCTTTCTTT.

This clone was seen a handful of times. The genes are TRBV4-1 and TRBJ2-1; no firm D call. Germline V gene lookup returns CDR1 MGHRA and CDR2 YSYEKL. Trimming shortened V by 3 bases and J by 4 bases, and 7 bases separated the two germline ends. The CDR3 is 13 residues long. The CDR3 is CASSQPGYNEQFF. The CDR3 DNA sequence: TGCGCCAGCAGCCAGCCAGGATACAATGAGCAGTTCTTC.

The gene calls are TRBV14 and TRBJ2-7, with a weak D call TRBD2 (7 bases). Between the trimmed V and J ends, which lost 6 bases and 0 bases, there was a span of 18 bases. Germline-derived CDR1 and CDR2 are SGHDN and FVKESK. The CDR3 sequence is 16 residues long. CDR3 loop: CASSQTAGASSYEQYF. The CDR3 bases are TGTGCCAGCAGTCAGACGGCGGGGGCCAGCTCCTACGAGCAGTACTTC.